This is a list of T cell receptor beta chains from one sample in a study of CD8 T cells in ankylosing spondylitis. Using its own MiXCR run on the 5' RACE reads, TCRdb lists one record per CDR3 protein. The sample includes hundreds of thousands of distinct CDR3 sequences, roughly a quarter of them seen just once. Input material: blood, either unsorted or a sorted T cell fraction (not recorded which). These TCRs come from a male donor with ankylosing spondylitis. CDR3s include the opening cysteine and the closing phenylalanine or tryptophan. Fields, in order: clone size, J gene, V gene, D gene, CDR3 protein, CDR3 DNA. D genes are given only for firm matches. Size is omitted from some rows. Given values are once, few, many or a class for expanded clones.

>few|TRBJ1-1|TRBV5-1|-
CASSLGVALNTEAFF
TGCGCCAGCAGCTTGGGCGTCGCATTGAACACTGAAGCTTTCTTT
>-|TRBJ2-7|TRBV20-1|TRBD2
CSASAGDGGRAHYEQYF
TGCAGTGCTAGTGCGGGGGACGGCGGACGGGCCCACTACGAGCAGTACTTC
>-|TRBJ1-6|TRBV12-3/TRBV12-4|TRBD1
CASSGQGYSPLHF
TGTGCCAGCAGCGGACAGGGGTATTCACCCCTCCACTTT
>-|TRBJ2-7|TRBV6-5|TRBD1
CASSYFKETGSYEQYF
TGTGCCAGCAGTTACTTCAAAGAGACAGGGTCCTACGAGCAGTACTTC
>-|TRBJ1-2|TRBV29-1|-
CSVDSLGANYGYTF
TGCAGCGTTGATTCTTTGGGAGCTAACTATGGCTACACCTTC
>many|TRBJ2-5|TRBV11-2|-
CASNLGGGETQYF
TGTGCCAGCAACTTGGGAGGTGGGGAGACCCAGTACTTC
>-|TRBJ1-4|TRBV6-5|-
CASSSGGFDEKLFF
TGTGCCAGCAGTTCCGGGGGGTTTGACGAAAAACTGTTTTTT
>-|TRBJ2-7|TRBV20-1|TRBD2
CSASFRLAGGNEQYF
TGCAGTGCTAGTTTTCGTCTAGCGGGAGGGAACGAGCAGTACTTC
>once|TRBJ2-4|TRBV5-6|-
CASSLASRTHINIQYF
TGTGCCAGCAGCTTGGCCAGCAGGACGCATATAAACATTCAGTACTTC
>-|TRBJ2-3|TRBV25-1|-
CASSELRGTDTQYF
TGTGCCAGCAGTGAATTAAGAGGCACAGATACGCAGTATTTT
>-|TRBJ1-2|TRBV7-7|-
CASSLDREIYGYTF
TGTGCCAGCAGCTTAGACAGGGAAATCTATGGCTACACCTTC
>few|TRBJ2-7|TRBV20-1|-
CSAKGYEQYF
TGCAGCGCGAAGGGGTACGAGCAGTACTTC
>-|TRBJ1-5|TRBV28|-
CASSWSEVGQPQHF
TGTGCCAGCAGTTGGTCGGAGGTCGGGCAGCCCCAGCATTTT
>few|TRBJ2-2|TRBV29-1|-
CSVGDAGELFF
TGCAGCGTTGGGGACGCCGGGGAGCTGTTTTTT
>-|TRBJ1-1|TRBV6-1|TRBD1
CASSRSWTGVTEAFF
TGTGCCAGCAGTAGATCCTGGACAGGGGTTACTGAAGCTTTCTTT
>many|TRBJ2-4|TRBV5-8|-
CASSLGLGPGYF
TGTGCCAGCAGCTTGGGGTTAGGCCCGGGATACTTC
>few|TRBJ1-4|TRBV5-1|TRBD1
CASSRTGANEKLFF
TGCGCCAGCAGCAGAACAGGGGCGAATGAAAAACTGTTTTTT
>-|TRBJ2-2|TRBV5-1|-
CASSLDTDTGELFF
TGCGCCAGCAGCTTGGACACCGACACCGGGGAGCTGTTTTTT
>-|TRBJ2-4|TRBV5-1|TRBD2
CASSLGLAEENIQYF
TGCGCCAGCAGCCTTGGACTAGCGGAGGAGAACATTCAGTACTTC
>-|TRBJ2-3|TRBV30|-
CAWSLGLNTDTQYF
TGTGCCTGGAGTCTCGGACTAAACACAGATACGCAGTATTTT
>few|TRBJ1-4|TRBV20-1|-
CSARDLGQSLAANEKLFF
TGCAGTGCTAGAGATCTCGGTCAGTCCCTCGCAGCTAATGAAAAACTGTTTTTT
>few|TRBJ2-1|TRBV24-1|-
CATSDRGREKPYNEQFF
TGTGCCACCAGTGATCGCGGCAGGGAAAAACCTTACAATGAGCAGTTCTTC
>-|TRBJ2-7|TRBV7-8|-
CASSLEVGWTYEQYF
TGTGCCAGCAGCTTAGAGGTTGGGTGGACCTACGAGCAGTACTTC
>-|TRBJ1-1|TRBV24-1|-
CATMDSLYTEAFF
TGTGCCACCATGGACAGCCTTTACACTGAAGCTTTCTTT
>few|TRBJ2-1|TRBV11-2|TRBD1
CASSARTGAYNEQFF
TGTGCCAGCAGCGCCCGGACAGGGGCATACAATGAGCAGTTCTTC